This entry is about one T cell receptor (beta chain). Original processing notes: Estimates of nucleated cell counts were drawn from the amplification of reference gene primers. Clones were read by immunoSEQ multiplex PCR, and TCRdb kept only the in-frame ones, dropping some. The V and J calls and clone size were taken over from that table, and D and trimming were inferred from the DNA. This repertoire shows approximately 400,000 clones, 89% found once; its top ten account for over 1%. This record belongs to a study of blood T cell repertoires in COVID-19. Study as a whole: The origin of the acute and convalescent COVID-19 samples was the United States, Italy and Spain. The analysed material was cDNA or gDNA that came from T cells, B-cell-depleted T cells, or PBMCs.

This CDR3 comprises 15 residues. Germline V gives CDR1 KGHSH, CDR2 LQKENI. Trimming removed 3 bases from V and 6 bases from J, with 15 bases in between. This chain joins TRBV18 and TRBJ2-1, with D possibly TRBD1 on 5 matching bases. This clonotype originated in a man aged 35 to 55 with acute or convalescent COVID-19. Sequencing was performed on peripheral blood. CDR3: CASSPYWQGANEQFF. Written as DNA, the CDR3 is TGTGCCAGCTCACCGTATTGGCAGGGCGCCAATGAGCAGTTCTTC. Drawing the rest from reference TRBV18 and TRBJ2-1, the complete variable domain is NAGVMQNPRHLVRRRGQEARLRCSPMKGHSHVYWYRQLPEEGLKFMVYLQKENIIDESGMPKERFSAEFPKEGPSILRIQQVVRGDSAAYFCASSPYWQGANEQFFGPGTRLTVL.